One T cell receptor (beta chain) is described in this entry. As yet, its antigen is unknown. With the Oncomine TCR Beta short-read assay, DNA from cultured CD4+ T cells was sequenced. TCRdb re-called the PCR reads through MiXCR, storing one row per CDR3 protein. This sample has approximately 12,000 distinct CDR3 sequences; more than 45% occur once, and the top ten carry just over 20%. This record comes from a study of vaccination and CD4 T cells after COVID-19. Study at large: Two of the convalescents were Hispanic, and the group consisted of six males and four females.

Treatment denoted: approximately nine-day PBMC culture with coronavirus spike peptide pools or control peptides (ViraFEST assay). Culture conditions combined fewer than 2.5 million PBMCs per well with about 9 IU/ml IL-2 and 8.5 to 10 ug/ml peptide pools. Germline-derived CDR1 and CDR2 are LNHNV and YYDKDF (reference sequence). V lost 5 bases to trimming and J lost 0 bases, with 11 bases between them. This CDR3 is built from 14 residues. The clonotype was recovered from a human donor who had recovered from COVID-19. The gene calls are TRBV15 and TRBJ2-7; D may be TRBD1 (7 bases). Sequencing was done on a sample of CD4+ T cells from blood, cultured in vitro. Here the CDR3 reads CATSPGDSSYEQYF. DNA of the CDR3: TGTGCCACCAGCCCGGGGGACAGCTCCTACGAGCAGTACTTC.